Below, 27 T cell receptor beta chains from the same sample are listed, as sequenced in a study of blood T cell repertoires in COVID-19. Clones were sequenced by immunoSEQ multiplex PCR, and TCRdb holds only the in-frame ones, with some missing. The data show about 440,000 clones, less than 95% seen once. Source material: PBMCs or T cells enriched from blood (not recorded which). The receptor set was obtained from a man aged 18 to 35 who had recovered from COVID-19.

This chain joins TRBV10-1 and TRBJ1-1, with D possibly matching TRBD1 (5 bases). Per the germline V gene, CDR1 is WNHNN and CDR2 is SYGVQD (reference sequence). V dropped 7 bases and J dropped 1 base, with 16 bases sitting between them. This CDR3 has 15 residues. The CDR3 bases are TGCGCCAGCACCCCCGGGGGGAAAGGGAACACTGAAGCTTTCTTT. It is translated as CASTPGGKGNTEAFF.

The chain uses TRBV25-1 and TRBJ1-4; 7 nucleotides line up with TRBD1. CDR1 MGHDK and CDR2 SYGVNS come from the germline V gene. The CDR3 sequence is 14 residues long. The junction had 4 bases not matched to a gene; V was cut back by 5 bases and J by 4 bases. This CDR3 reads CASSPRQGNEKLFF. CDR3 nucleotide sequence: TGTGCCAGCAGTCCCAGACAGGGTAATGAAAAACTGTTTTTT.

The chain carries TRBV28 and TRBJ2-1, with 9 bases that match TRBD1. The trim removed 7 bases at V and 5 bases at J, leaving 9 bases unmatched. Per the germline V gene, CDR1 is MDHEN and CDR2 is SYDVKM. This CDR3 comprises 15 residues. CDR3 residues: CASTGQGKGHNEQFF. The DNA of the CDR3 is TGTGCCAGCACCGGACAGGGGAAGGGCCACAATGAGCAGTTCTTC.

The sample holds a few counts of this clone. The chain carries TRBV11-2 and TRBJ2-7; 12 bases map to TRBD2. The germline V gene encodes CDR1 SGHAT and CDR2 FQNNGV. There are 15 residues in the CDR3. V dropped 1 base and J dropped 2; count of bases not matched to a gene: 0. The CDR3 sequence is CASSLASGGAYEQYF. The CDR3 DNA reads TGTGCCAGCAGCTTAGCTAGCGGGGGGGCCTACGAGCAGTACTTC. Full variable domain (rest looked up from reference TRBV11-2 and TRBJ2-7): EAGVAQSPRYKIIEKRQSVAFWCNPISGHATLYWYQQILGQGPKLLIQFQNNGVVDDSQLPKDRFSAERLKGVDSTLKIQPAKLEDSAVYLCASSLASGGAYEQYFGPGTRLTVT.

This chain connects TRBV29-1 to TRBJ1-1; no definite D call. The CDR3 is made up of 12 amino acids. Germline values: CDR1 SQVTM, CDR2 ANQGSEA. CDR3 DNA sequence: TGCGGTTCCCAGCAGGTCCACACTGAAGCTTTCTTT. Its protein is CGSQQVHTEAFF.

This clone has more than one count but fewer than ten. The chain combines TRBV7-9 with TRBJ2-7, with 10 bases matching TRBD2. The CDR3 totals 13 residues. Per the germline V gene, CDR1 is SEHNR and CDR2 is FQNEAQ (reference sequence). The J segment lost 7 bases and the V segment lost 6 bases, leaving 6 bases of the junction unmatched. CDR3 amino acids: CASSASGSREQYF. CDR3 coding DNA: TGTGCCAGCAGTGCTAGCGGGAGCCGGGAGCAGTACTTC. Variable domain in full (rest from reference TRBV7-9 and TRBJ2-7): DTGVSQNPRHKITKRGQNVTFRCDPISEHNRLYWYRQTLGQGPEFLTYFQNEAQLEKSRLLSDRFSAERPKGSFSTLEIQRTEQGDSAMYLCASSASGSREQYFGPGTRLTVT.

The chain employs TRBV5-1 and TRBJ1-2, with 10 bases matching TRBD1. CDR1 is SGHRS, CDR2 YFSETQ, per germline. The trim removed 5 bases at V and 7 bases at J, leaving 14 bases unmatched. The CDR3 consists of 16 residues. The CDR3 nucleotides are TGCGCCAGCAGTCTCTCTCCGGGACAGGGGACCACTGGCTACACCTTC. Translation gives CASSLSPGQGTTGYTF. Supplemented by reference TRBV5-1 and TRBJ1-2, the full variable domain reads KAGVTQTPRYLIKTRGQQVTLSCSPISGHRSVSWYQQTPGQGLQFLFEYFSETQRNKGNFPGRFSGRQFSNSRSEMNVSTLELGDSALYLCASSLSPGQGTTGYTFGSGTRLTVV.

The chain has TRBV18 and TRBJ2-3; D is undetermined. The CDR3 runs 11 residues. Germline lookup yields CDR1 KGHSH and CDR2 LQKENI. V gave up 2 bases and J gave up 7 bases, with 4 bases separating them. This CDR3 is CASSPGHTQYF. In DNA form, the CDR3 reads TGTGCCAGCTCACCAGGGCATACGCAGTATTTT.

CDR3: CASSRTSSGKDTQYF. The DNA for the CDR3 is TGTGCCAGCAGCCGTACTAGTTCGGGGAAAGATACGCAGTATTTT. The chain has TRBV7-2 and TRBJ2-3; D possibly corresponds to TRBD2 (5 bases). CDR3 length: 15 residues. Germline V gene data show CDR1 as SGHTA and CDR2 as FQGNSA. V was clipped by 5 bases and J by 5 bases, with 17 bases between them.

The table lists this clone with a count of one. The chain employs TRBV12-5 and TRBJ1-4; a weak D match, TRBD1 (6 bases). The CDR3 runs to 14 residues. Trimming cost V 3 bases and J 2 bases, with 7 bases left between them. CDR1 and CDR2 (germline): LGHNT, FRNRAP. In DNA, the CDR3 is TGTGCTAGTGGTTTAGGGGGTACTAATGAAAAACTGTTTTTT. Amino acid sequence: CASGLGGTNEKLFF.

The chain employs TRBV5-1 and TRBJ1-1; D possibly corresponds to TRBD1 (6 bases). The V and J ends lost 7 bases and 4 bases respectively, with 17 bases between them. This CDR3 has 14 amino acids. The germline CDR1 and CDR2 sequences are SGHRS and YFSETQ. CDR3: CASSEYRAVTEAFF. The CDR3 DNA reads as TGCGCCAGCTCGGAATACAGGGCGGTCACTGAAGCTTTCTTT.

The genes are TRBV19 and TRBJ1-2; 9 bases line up with TRBD1. The ends lost 9 bases at V and 7 bases at J; junction bases unmatched: 15. The CDR3 length is 15 residues. Germline CDR1 is LNHDA and CDR2 is SQIVND (reference sequence). The CDR3 nucleotides read TGTGCCAGCGGGACAGGGTGGGGTTCTGAGGTTGGCTACACCTTC. It codes for CASGTGWGSEVGYTF.

The rearrangement uses TRBV20-1 and TRBJ2-3; D gene unclear. This CDR3 comprises 11 residues. Germline assignment: CDR1 DFQATT and CDR2 SNEGSKA (reference sequence). The germline V and J ends were trimmed by 6 bases and 0 bases, with 4 bases remaining between them. CDR3 sequence: CSAQSTDTQYF. The CDR3 DNA reads TGCAGTGCCCAGAGCACAGATACGCAGTATTTT.

The chain is built from TRBV24-1 and TRBJ1-5; 7 nucleotides agree with TRBD1. J was trimmed by 5 bases and V by 9 bases; bases with no gene match: 0. CDR1 is KGHDR, CDR2 SFDVKD, per germline. The CDR3 runs 11 residues. CDR3 protein: CATGQDQPQHF. CDR3 DNA: TGTGCCACCGGACAGGATCAGCCCCAGCATTTT.

The chain recombines TRBV6-5 with TRBJ1-1; the match to TRBD1 covers 8 bases. Trimming cost V 6 bases and J 5 bases; bases outside gene matches: 5. This CDR3 is built from 13 residues. Germline V gene sequence: CDR1 MNHEY, CDR2 SVGAGI. CDR3 nucleotides: TGTGCCAGCAGCCAGGGGGCTTGGACTGAAGCTTTCTTT. As protein: CASSQGAWTEAFF.

The chain employs TRBV5-1 and TRBJ1-1; TRBD1 is a possible D gene (5 bases). Germline CDR1 is SGHRS and CDR2 is YFSETQ. This CDR3 spans 17 amino acids. V lost 0 bases and J lost 4, with 19 bases in between. CDR3 loop: CASSLAPTGLLFTEAFF. CDR3 sequence (DNA): TGCGCCAGCAGCTTGGCCCCGACGGGACTTCTCTTCACTGAAGCTTTCTTT. The full variable domain, completed using reference TRBV5-1 and TRBJ1-1, is KAGVTQTPRYLIKTRGQQVTLSCSPISGHRSVSWYQQTPGQGLQFLFEYFSETQRNKGNFPGRFSGRQFSNSRSEMNVSTLELGDSALYLCASSLAPTGLLFTEAFFGQGTRLTVV.

J is TRBJ1-1 and V is TRBV15, with TRBD1 matching 9 bases. This CDR3 is 11 amino acids long. V lost 6 bases and J lost 11; bases outside the gene matches: 4. Germline CDR1 is LNHNV and CDR2 is YYDKDF (reference sequence). CDR3 sequence (DNA): TGTGCCACCAGGAAGACAGGGGGGGCTTTCTTT. Translation: CATRKTGGAFF.

The chain links TRBV5-1 to TRBJ1-6; D is unresolved. The ends were cut back, 5 bases at V and 6 bases at J, with 3 bases in the middle. Germline loops: CDR1 SGHRS, CDR2 YFSETQ. There are 11 residues in the CDR3. The CDR3 reads CASSSNSPLHF. The CDR3 region has the DNA TGCGCCAGCAGTAGTAATTCACCCCTCCACTTT.

The gene calls are TRBV30 and TRBJ1-3; D is possibly TRBD1 (5 bases). Germline loops: CDR1 GTSNPN, CDR2 SVGIG (reference sequence). The CDR3 contains 12 residues. Trimming shortened V by 4 bases and J by 4 bases, and 8 bases separated the two germline ends. The CDR3 spells CAWKDKGNTIYF. The CDR3 region has the DNA TGTGCCTGGAAGGACAAAGGAAACACCATATATTTT.

This clone showed up just once. The identical CDR3 is also encoded by other nucleotide sequences in the sample. Here the CDR3 DNA reads TGTGCCATCAGTGAGGCCAGGAAAGAGAATGAAAAACTGTTTTTT. This encodes CAISEARKENEKLFF. The chain combines TRBV10-3 with TRBJ1-4; no clear D gene. Per the germline V gene, CDR1 is ENHRY and CDR2 is SYGVKD. The CDR3 totals 15 residues. The V and J ends lost 2 bases and 5 bases respectively, with 12 bases between them.

This chain connects TRBV13 to TRBJ1-2; 7 bases match TRBD1. Unmatched junction bases numbered 5, after V lost 4 bases and J lost 0 bases. CDR1 is PRHDT and CDR2 is FYEKMQ in the germline V gene (reference sequence). The CDR3 loop spans 15 amino acids. In nucleotides, the CDR3 is TGTGCCAGCAGCTCCACAGGGGACCCTAACTATGGCTACACCTTC. Translating it yields CASSSTGDPNYGYTF.

DNA for the CDR3: TGTGCCAGCAGTTTAGGGGTCGCCGGGGGAGCTTTCTTT. This codes for CASSLGVAGGAFF. The rearrangement links TRBV6-5 to TRBJ1-1; D is possibly TRBD1 (5 bases). CDR1 is MNHEY, CDR2 SVGAGI, per germline. V lost 4 bases and J lost 10, with 16 bases in between. This CDR3 spans 13 amino acids.

The chain recombines TRBV12-3 or TRBV12-4 with TRBJ1-2, with D uncertain. This CDR3 has 12 residues. V dropped 5 bases and J dropped 12 bases, with 16 bases sitting between them. This CDR3 reads CASSLGGVKNTF. CDR3 nucleotides: TGTGCCAGCAGTCTAGGCGGCGTGAAGAACACCTTC.

This clone was seen just once. V usage is TRBV28 and J usage is TRBJ2-1; 14 positions agree with TRBD2. The CDR3 extends over 16 amino acids. V lost 6 bases to trimming and J lost 7 bases; unmatched junction nucleotides: 8. CDR1 MDHEN and CDR2 SYDVKM come from the germline V gene. The CDR3 reads CASSPGLAGAGNEQFF. CDR3 bases: TGTGCCAGCAGCCCGGGACTAGCGGGAGCGGGTAATGAGCAGTTCTTC.

The chain carries TRBV7-2 and TRBJ1-2, with TRBD1 matching over 7 bases. Germline CDR1 is SGHTA and CDR2 is FQGNSA. The trim removed 3 bases at V and 3 bases at J, leaving 4 bases unmatched. The CDR3 sequence is 14 residues long. As DNA, the CDR3 is TGTGCCAGCAGCTTTGACGGGACAGACTATGGCTACACCTTC. Translation gives CASSFDGTDYGYTF.

This chain connects TRBV19 to TRBJ1-6; D may be TRBD1 (5 bases). The CDR3 runs to 13 residues. CDR1 and CDR2 (germline): LNHDA, SQIVND (reference sequence). V lost 6 bases and J 7 bases, leaving 10 bases between the germline ends. CDR3 in DNA: TGTGCCAGTAGAAGGGAGGGGAATTCACCCCTCCACTTT. Translating it yields CASRREGNSPLHF. Filled out from reference TRBV19 and TRBJ1-6, the complete variable domain reads DGGITQSPKYLFRKEGQNVTLSCEQNLNHDAMYWYRQDPGQGLRLIYYSQIVNDFQKGDIAEGYSVSREKKESFPLTVTSAQKNPTAFYLCASRREGNSPLHFGNGTRLTVT.

In nucleotides, the CDR3 is TGTGCCAGCGGAAGGGGCACTGTGGGCTACACCTTC. It codes for CASGRGTVGYTF. The chain uses TRBV2 and TRBJ1-2; possibly TRBD1 for D (5 bases). CDR3 length equals 12 residues. Between the trimmed V and J ends, which lost 8 bases and 8 bases, there was a span of 15 bases. From germline, CDR1 is SNHLY and CDR2 FYNNEI. Full variable domain (outside the CDR3, taken from reference TRBV2 and TRBJ1-2): EPEVTQTPSHQVTQMGQEVILRCVPISNHLYFYWYRQILGQKVEFLVSFYNNEISEKSEIFDDQFSVERPDGSNFTLKIRSTKLEDSAMYFCASGRGTVGYTFGSGTRLTVV.